The 21 T cell receptor beta chains presented below share a single source sample, sequenced in a study of T cell responses to AZD1222 COVID-19 vaccine. The data were produced by immunoSEQ multiplex PCR, yet TCRdb's version contains in-frame clones alone and is incomplete. The repertoire holds roughly 100,000 clones, more than 75% seen once, with more than 8.5% in the top ten. Sequences were derived from peripheral blood, sampled 28 days after the second AZD1222 dose. The source is an adult who received the AZD1222 COVID-19 vaccine.

This clone was counted a single time. V gene TRBV5-1 combines with J gene TRBJ1-1; D is possibly TRBD1 (5 bases). Germline V gene sequence: CDR1 SGHRS, CDR2 YFSETQ. This CDR3 contains 15 residues. Trimming removed 4 bases at V and 7 bases at J, with 20 bases between. The CDR3 here is CASSPSIMDGGEAFF. As DNA, the CDR3 is TGCGCCAGCAGCCCCAGCATTATGGACGGGGGTGAAGCTTTCTTT. Using reference TRBV5-1 and TRBJ1-1 for the parts outside the CDR3, the full variable domain is KAGVTQTPRYLIKTRGQQVTLSCSPISGHRSVSWYQQTPGQGLQFLFEYFSETQRNKGNFPGRFSGRQFSNSRSEMNVSTLELGDSALYLCASSPSIMDGGEAFFGQGTRLTVV.

The V and J genes are TRBV5-1 and TRBJ2-7; 12 bases fit TRBD2. Germline loops: CDR1 SGHRS, CDR2 YFSETQ. With V trimmed by 4 bases and J by 5 bases, 4 bases remained unmatched. The CDR3 spans 14 residues. The CDR3 loop reads CASSMTSGSDEQYF. The CDR3 region has the DNA TGCGCCAGCAGCATGACTAGCGGGAGCGACGAGCAGTACTTC.

The J gene is TRBJ2-3, the V gene TRBV7-2; 10 bases line up with TRBD2. V was pared by 3 bases and J by 6 bases, with 6 bases of the junction left unmatched. Germline V gene lookup returns CDR1 SGHTA and CDR2 FQGNSA. The length of the CDR3 is 15 residues. CDR3 amino acids: CASSLSGRAEDTQYF. DNA of the CDR3: TGTGCCAGCAGCTTGAGCGGGAGGGCCGAGGATACGCAGTATTTT.

The J gene is TRBJ1-1, the V gene TRBV27; D may be TRBD1 (5 bases). The CDR3 length is 15 residues. The germline gives CDR1 MNHEY, CDR2 SMNVEV (reference sequence). Deletions cut 2 bases from V and 0 bases from J, with 10 bases between. The CDR3 DNA is TGTGCCAGCAGTTTACTACCAGGGTTGAACACTGAAGCTTTCTTT. This encodes CASSLLPGLNTEAFF.

This rearrangement joins TRBV5-1 to TRBJ1-4; D not certain. This CDR3 region has 15 residues. Trimming stripped 0 bases from V and 4 bases from J, with 10 bases between. Germline V CDR1 and CDR2: SGHRS, YFSETQ. CDR3 DNA: TGCGCCAGCAGCTTGGGAGCTGATTTTAATGAAAAACTGTTTTTT. Protein sequence: CASSLGADFNEKLFF.

This chain links TRBV25-1 with TRBJ1-1, with D unclear. CDR3 length equals 15 residues. CDR1 is MGHDK and CDR2 is SYGVNS in the germline V gene. V shed 1 base and J shed 3 bases, with 12 bases lying between them. CDR3 residues: CASSEFLGRDTEAFF. CDR3 DNA sequence: TGTGCCAGCAGTGAATTTCTGGGGAGGGACACTGAAGCTTTCTTT.

In nucleotides, the CDR3 is TGTGCCAGCAGCGATACCGGGACTAGCGGGAGGAATGAGCAGTTCTTC. This gives the protein CASSDTGTSGRNEQFF. The rearrangement uses TRBV9 and TRBJ2-1; 15 bases fit TRBD2. Germline values: CDR1 SGDLS, CDR2 YYNGEE. The CDR3 spans 16 residues. The junction had 5 bases not matched to a gene; V was cut back by 3 bases and J by 7 bases. Using reference TRBV9 and TRBJ2-1 for the parts outside the CDR3, the full variable domain is DSGVTQTPKHLITATGQRVTLRCSPRSGDLSVYWYQQSLDQGLQFLIQYYNGEERAKGNILERFSAQQFPDLHSELNLSSLELGDSALYFCASSDTGTSGRNEQFFGPGTRLTVL.

The CDR3 bases are TGTGCCAGCAGCATGCGAGGGGAGCAGTACTTC. Protein: CASSMRGEQYF. The chain carries TRBV7-8 and TRBJ2-7; weak D call: TRBD2 (5 bases). Trimming cost V 5 bases and J 7 bases, with 9 bases left between them. The CDR3 length is 11 residues. Looked up from germline, CDR1 is SGHVS and CDR2 is FQNEAQ. Variable domain in full (rest from reference TRBV7-8 and TRBJ2-7): GAGVSQSPRYKVAKRGQDVALRCDPISGHVSLFWYQQALGQGPEFLTYFQNEAQLDKSGLPSDRFFAERPEGSVSTLKIQRTQQEDSAVYLCASSMRGEQYFGPGTRLTVT.

The chain has TRBV5-5 and TRBJ2-5, with TRBD1 identical over 10 bases. The V gene's germline CDR1 is SGHKS and CDR2 YYEKEE (reference sequence). Trimming cost V 2 bases and J 5 bases; bases outside gene matches: 6. The CDR3 sequence is 15 residues long. CDR3 residues: CASSFRTGGYETQYF. CDR3 bases: TGTGCCAGCAGCTTCCGGACAGGGGGGTACGAGACCCAGTACTTC.

This clone was detected many times. This chain joins TRBV4-2 and TRBJ2-7, with 9 bases identical to TRBD2. Germline CDR1 LGHNA, CDR2 YNFKEQ. This CDR3 has 19 residues. After removal of 1 base from V and 6 bases from J, the junction contained 19 bases not matched to a gene. The CDR3, as DNA: TGTGCCAGCAGCCAAGCTTCCGCTAGCGGGAACCTAGATTCACGCGAGCAGTACTTC. Amino acids: CASSQASASGNLDSREQYF.

This chain links TRBV9 with TRBJ2-6; D is undetermined. Germline V gives CDR1 SGDLS, CDR2 YYNGEE. This CDR3 region has 15 residues. V shed 4 bases and J shed 3 bases, with 11 bases lying between them. The CDR3 is CASSTFRRGANVLTF. Written as DNA, the CDR3 is TGTGCCAGCAGCACCTTCCGACGTGGGGCCAACGTCCTGACTTTC.

V is TRBV7-9 and J is TRBJ2-3; TRBD1 might be the D (6 bases). Germline CDR1 and CDR2: SEHNR and FQNEAQ (reference sequence). Trimming removed 7 bases at V and 6 bases at J, with 17 bases between. The CDR3 extends over 14 amino acids. CDR3 DNA sequence: TGTGCCAGCAAACAGGGTTACGTCGGCGATACGCAGTATTTT. This sequence encodes CASKQGYVGDTQYF.

This clone was detected only once. The V gene is TRBV6-4, the J gene TRBJ1-5; 9 positions match TRBD1. Germline CDR1 and CDR2: MRHNA and SNTAGT. This CDR3 contains 15 residues. V was pared by 3 bases and J by 8 bases, with 8 bases of the junction left unmatched. The CDR3 DNA follows: TGTGCCAGCAGTGAGGGGACAGGGCGGGGTGAGCCCCAGCATTTT. Its protein product is CASSEGTGRGEPQHF.

This clone was found once. The rearrangement links TRBV27 to TRBJ2-7; TRBD1 agrees at 9 bases. Per germline, CDR1 MNHEY and CDR2 SMNVEV (reference sequence). The CDR3 has 16 residues. With V trimmed by 5 bases and J by 5 bases, 13 bases remained unmatched. As DNA, the CDR3 is TGTGCCAGCAGTCCCCGGACACAGGGGGCCCACAACGAGCAGTACTTC. Its translation is CASSPRTQGAHNEQYF.

The chain joins TRBV2 to TRBJ1-5, with D maybe TRBD1 (6 bases). CDR1 SNHLY and CDR2 FYNNEI come from the germline V gene. CDR3 size: 12 residues. V shed 6 bases and J shed 7 bases, with 10 bases lying between them. CDR3 coding DNA: TGTGCCAGCAGAGGGGGAGTCCAGCCCCAGCATTTT. Translated, it gives CASRGGVQPQHF.

The rearrangement joins TRBV18 to TRBJ2-3; possibly TRBD1 for D (5 bases). Trimming shortened V by 2 bases and J by 0 bases, and 9 bases separated the two germline ends. CDR1 and CDR2 from the germline V gene are KGHSH and LQKENI. This CDR3 has 15 amino acids. CDR3 nucleotide sequence: TGTGCCAGCTCACCAAGAGACAGTAGCACAGATACGCAGTATTTT. Its translation: CASSPRDSSTDTQYF. Based on the CDR3 plus reference TRBV18 and TRBJ2-3, the full variable domain is NAGVMQNPRHLVRRRGQEARLRCSPMKGHSHVYWYRQLPEEGLKFMVYLQKENIIDESGMPKERFSAEFPKEGPSILRIQQVVRGDSAAYFCASSPRDSSTDTQYFGPGTRLTVL.

The V and J genes are TRBV7-3 and TRBJ2-7, with 9 bases identical to TRBD1. With V trimmed by 3 bases and J by 7 bases, 4 bases remained unmatched. The CDR3 has 13 amino acids. Germline V CDR1 and CDR2: SGHTA, FQGTGA. This chain's CDR3 is CASSLGQGREQYF. DNA for the CDR3: TGTGCCAGCAGCTTGGGACAGGGCCGAGAGCAGTACTTC.

This chain's CDR3 is CASRVGGHTEAFF. Written as DNA, the CDR3 is TGTGCCAGTAGAGTCGGAGGGCACACTGAAGCTTTCTTT. V usage is TRBV19 and J usage is TRBJ1-1; D is unclear. CDR1 is LNHDA and CDR2 is SQIVND in the germline V gene (reference sequence). The CDR3 has 13 amino acids. V was cut by 6 bases and J by 3 bases, with 11 bases left in between.

V and J are TRBV4-1 and TRBJ2-7; D is undetermined. Deletions cut 0 bases from V and 2 bases from J, with 14 bases between. This CDR3 is 16 amino acids long. Germline V gene lookup returns CDR1 MGHRA and CDR2 YSYEKL. The chain's CDR3 is CASSQEGDSSPYEQYF. The CDR3 DNA follows: TGCGCCAGCAGCCAAGAAGGAGACTCCAGTCCCTACGAGCAGTACTTC.

V and J are TRBV3-1 (or the pseudogene TRBV3-2) and TRBJ2-5, with 8 bases identical to TRBD2. CDR1 is LGHDT, CDR2 YNNKEL, per germline (reference sequence). This CDR3 contains 15 residues. The trim removed 4 bases at V and 4 bases at J, leaving 8 bases unmatched. CDR3 DNA: TGTGCCAGCAGCCCCGGGCTAGCGGGCTTAGAGACCCAGTACTTC. Translated: CASSPGLAGLETQYF.

The chain employs TRBV28 and TRBJ1-5; D is perhaps TRBD1 (5 bases). This CDR3 contains 15 residues. V gave up 5 bases and J gave up 2 bases, with 13 bases separating them. Germline V CDR1 and CDR2: MDHEN, SYDVKM. The CDR3 nucleotides read TGTGCCAGCAGTCCGCAGGGCGCGGGCAATCAGCCCCAGCATTTT. Its protein product is CASSPQGAGNQPQHF.